Below are 17 T cell receptor beta chains sequenced from a single sample in a study of blood T cell repertoires in COVID-19. The method was immunoSEQ multiplex PCR; TCRdb's version includes in-frame clones alone and lacks a portion of them. The data show approximately 250,000 clones, more than 75% seen once. Sequenced sample: peripheral blood. These receptors were collected from a man aged 40-55 years with active or convalescent COVID-19.

The rearrangement links TRBV7-8 to TRBJ2-2; 15 positions agree with TRBD2. After removal of 4 bases from V and 4 bases from J, the junction contained 10 bases not matched to a gene. This CDR3 contains 19 residues. Germline V gene data show CDR1 as SGHVS and CDR2 as FQNEAQ. The chain's CDR3 is CASSSPAGLAGGITGELFF. CDR3 bases: TGTGCCAGCAGCTCCCCGGCGGGACTAGCGGGAGGAATCACCGGGGAGCTGTTTTTT.

The chain links TRBV28 to TRBJ1-1; 8 nucleotides agree with TRBD1. The CDR3 contains 14 residues. The ends lost 5 bases at V and 7 bases at J; junction bases unmatched: 9. The germline gives CDR1 MDHEN, CDR2 SYDVKM. The CDR3 nucleotides read TGTGCCAGCAGTATTTCCAGGGGGCTGGGTGAAGCTTTCTTT. Translation: CASSISRGLGEAFF.

The CDR3 here is CASSLGIRGAPSGELFF. CDR3 DNA sequence: TGTGCCAGCAGCTTGGGCATTCGGGGGGCCCCCTCCGGGGAGCTGTTTTTT. The chain carries TRBV7-9 and TRBJ2-2; TRBD2 might be the D (7 bases). Germline loops: CDR1 SEHNR, CDR2 FQNEAQ (reference sequence). The CDR3 length is 17 residues. V was trimmed by 3 bases and J by 6 bases, leaving 20 bases between them.

The V gene is TRBV5-1, the J gene TRBJ2-1, with 8 bases fitting TRBD1. The CDR3 sequence is 15 residues long. J lost 9 bases, V lost 0 bases, and 8 bases had no gene match. Per the germline V gene, CDR1 is SGHRS and CDR2 is YFSETQ. The CDR3 protein is CASSLAARGQGEQFF. CDR3 DNA sequence: TGCGCCAGCAGCTTGGCCGCCAGGGGGCAGGGTGAGCAGTTCTTC.

The CDR3 nucleotides read TGTGCCAGCAGCCCAGAGAGGTCCAGGACAGATTTGCACGAGCAGTACTTC. It encodes CASSPERSRTDLHEQYF. The genes are TRBV9 and TRBJ2-7, with TRBD1 as a possible D gene (6 bases). V was shortened by 4 bases and J by 5 bases, with 25 bases between the two germline ends. CDR1 and CDR2 from the germline V gene are SGDLS and YYNGEE. The CDR3 runs 17 residues.

The V and J genes are TRBV19 and TRBJ2-5, with a weak D call TRBD2 (5 bases). The V end was cut by 1 base, the J end by 5 bases, with 14 bases between. The CDR3 is 15 amino acids. The germline gives CDR1 LNHDA, CDR2 SQIVND (reference sequence). This CDR3 reads CASSIAGGRSETQYF. Written as DNA, the CDR3 is TGTGCCAGTAGTATAGCAGGAGGCAGGTCGGAGACCCAGTACTTC.

This clone was counted between two and nine times. Different DNA sequences within this sample yield the same CDR3. This chain joins TRBV18 and TRBJ1-2, with 8 bases aligning to TRBD1. CDR3 size: 13 residues. Germline V gene lookup returns CDR1 KGHSH and CDR2 LQKENI. The ends lost 3 bases at V and 3 bases at J; junction bases unmatched: 0. The CDR3 DNA reads as TGTGCCAGCTCACCGGGACAGGACTATGGCTACACCTTC. This sequence encodes CASSPGQDYGYTF. Full variable domain (remainder filled in from reference TRBV18 and TRBJ1-2): NAGVMQNPRHLVRRRGQEARLRCSPMKGHSHVYWYRQLPEEGLKFMVYLQKENIIDESGMPKERFSAEFPKEGPSILRIQQVVRGDSAAYFCASSPGQDYGYTFGSGTRLTVV.

The chain uses TRBV20-1 and TRBJ1-5; maybe TRBD1 (5 bases). CDR3 size: 15 residues. CDR1 is DFQATT, CDR2 SNEGSKA, per germline (reference sequence). V was shortened by 3 bases and J by 1 base, with 13 bases between the two germline ends. The CDR3 nucleotides read TGCAGTGCTAGTGTGGGACTCGGAAGCAATCAGCCCCAGCATTTT. This translates into CSASVGLGSNQPQHF.

This chain links TRBV10-2 with TRBJ2-1, with D uncertain. Trimming took 11 bases from V and 2 from J, leaving 7 bases between them. CDR1 WSHSY and CDR2 SAAADI come from the germline V gene. The CDR3 spans 11 residues. The CDR3 region is CAATAYNEQFF. CDR3 DNA: TGCGCCGCTACCGCCTACAATGAGCAGTTCTTC.

The chain is built from TRBV11-2 and TRBJ2-5; D unclear. Trimming cost V 2 bases and J 2 bases, with 9 bases left between them. The germline V gene has CDR1 SGHAT and CDR2 FQNNGV. This CDR3 contains 14 residues. The CDR3 nucleotides are TGTGCCAGCAGCTTATTGGGCTATCAAGAGACCCAGTACTTC. Its translation: CASSLLGYQETQYF.

This rearrangement joins TRBV7-3 to TRBJ2-3; 7 bases are a match to TRBD2. There are 14 residues in the CDR3. Germline lookup yields CDR1 SGHTA and CDR2 FQGTGA. J lost 2 bases, V lost 5 bases, and 4 bases had no gene match. The CDR3 is CASSPGLNTDTQYF. In nucleotides, the CDR3 is TGTGCCAGCAGCCCGGGACTAAACACAGATACGCAGTATTTT.

The chain has TRBV6-5 and TRBJ1-2; no clear D gene. The V gene lost 6 bases and the J gene lost 5 bases, with 13 bases spanning the gap. The CDR3 is made up of 13 amino acids. Germline assignment: CDR1 MNHEY and CDR2 SVGAGI. The CDR3 here is CASSARRDYGYTF. The CDR3 nucleotides read TGTGCCAGCAGCGCTAGGAGGGATTATGGCTACACCTTC.

The rearrangement joins TRBV15 to TRBJ2-5; 9 bases agree with TRBD2. CDR3 length: 19 amino acids. Germline V lookup: CDR1 LNHNV, CDR2 YYDKDF (reference sequence). The V and J ends lost 3 bases and 5 bases, in that order; junction bases with no gene match: 19. CDR3 region: CATSSPFAHASGAVETQYF. The CDR3 DNA sequence: TGTGCCACCAGCAGCCCTTTTGCCCACGCTAGCGGGGCGGTGGAGACCCAGTACTTC.

This rearrangement joins TRBV6-5 to TRBJ1-5, with D uncertain. The V gene lost 2 bases and the J gene lost 2 bases, with 10 bases spanning the gap. Germline V CDR1 and CDR2: MNHEY, SVGAGI. This CDR3 is built from 15 residues. This CDR3 is CASSYAGLGNQPQHF. CDR3 in DNA: TGTGCCAGCAGTTACGCGGGGTTGGGCAATCAGCCCCAGCATTTT.

The chain links TRBV19 to TRBJ2-1; 13 positions match TRBD2. Germline trimming cut 6 bases from V and 7 bases from J; bases unmatched to any gene: 9. CDR1 is LNHDA, CDR2 SQIVND, per germline (reference sequence). CDR3 length: 16 amino acids. The CDR3 DNA reads as TGTGCCAGTAGCTCTGGGGGGGGACTAGCGGGAAATGAGCAGTTCTTC. Translating gives CASSSGGGLAGNEQFF.

The V gene is TRBV5-8, the J gene TRBJ2-7, with TRBD2 as a possible D gene (6 bases). The germline CDR1 and CDR2 sequences are SGHTS and YDEGEE. Between the trimmed V and J ends, which lost 4 bases and 3 bases, there was a span of 11 bases. There are 13 residues in the CDR3. CDR3 nucleotides: TGTGCCAGCAGCGCGGGGAGAAACTACGAGCAGTACTTC. It codes for CASSAGRNYEQYF.

V gene TRBV4-2 combines with J gene TRBJ2-1; D unclear. Germline loops: CDR1 LGHNA, CDR2 YNFKEQ. The CDR3 is 15 residues long. V shed 0 bases and J shed 2 bases, with 8 bases lying between them. The DNA of the CDR3 is TGTGCCAGCAGCCAAGACACGGTGACCTACAATGAGCAGTTCTTC. It specifies CASSQDTVTYNEQFF.